Listed below are T cell receptor beta chains from one sample, sequenced in a study of blood T cell repertoires in COVID-19. Profiling relied on immunoSEQ multiplex PCR, and the TCRdb table lists in-frame clones only, not all of them. Of 310,000 or so clones listed, more than 80% were seen once; the top ten hold approximately 6.5%. Sequencing was performed on peripheral blood. The receptors derive from a man aged 18 to 29 who had recovered from COVID-19. Both conserved end residues are part of each CDR3. The order of the fields is J gene, V gene, clone size, D gene, CDR3 length, CDR3 protein, CDR3 DNA. A D gene is named only where the DNA matches it firmly. Part of the rows lack a size; the others show once, few, many or a class for expanded clones.

>TRBJ1-2|TRBV7-9|.|.|10
CASSSWAYTF
TGTGCCAGCAGCTCCTGGGCCTACACCTTC
>TRBJ1-1|TRBV5-4|.|.|15
CASSFSAGMNTEAFF
TGTGCCAGCAGCTTTAGTGCAGGGATGAACACTGAAGCTTTCTTT
>TRBJ1-4|TRBV6-5|.|TRBD1|14
CASKTGQGSEKLFF
TGTGCCAGCAAAACCGGACAGGGTAGTGAAAAACTGTTTTTT
>TRBJ2-1|TRBV4-2|.|TRBD2|16
CASSQVGTSVYNEQFF
TGTGCCAGCAGCCAAGTAGGGACTAGCGTTTACAATGAGCAGTTCTTC
>TRBJ2-7|TRBV11-2|.|.|15
CASSLLSGVGYEQYF
TGTGCCAGCAGCTTACTTTCGGGGGTAGGCTACGAGCAGTACTTC
>TRBJ2-7|TRBV15|.|.|12
CATSRDRYEQYF
TGTGCCACCAGCAGAGACCGTTACGAGCAGTACTTC
>TRBJ1-4|TRBV7-9|.|.|13
CASSLGLREKLFF
TGTGCCAGCAGCTTAGGTTTGCGGGAAAAACTGTTTTTT
>TRBJ2-2|TRBV5-1|.|.|15
CASSQVQGNTGELFF
TGCGCCAGCAGCCAAGTTCAGGGGAACACCGGGGAGCTGTTTTTT
>TRBJ2-7|TRBV5-1|.|TRBD1|15
CASSRDGTGAYEQYF
TGCGCCAGCAGTCGAGACGGGACAGGGGCCTACGAGCAGTACTTC
>TRBJ1-2|TRBV5-1|.|.|16
CASSLALGQVDYGYTF
TGCGCCAGCAGCTTGGCCTTGGGGCAGGTTGATTATGGCTACACCTTC
>TRBJ1-1|TRBV10-3|.|TRBD1|15
CAISRITGVGTEAFF
TGTGCCATCAGTCGAATCACAGGGGTGGGCACTGAAGCTTTCTTT
>TRBJ2-1|TRBV7-2|.|.|13
CASSLDRYNEQFF
TGTGCCAGCAGCTTAGATCGGTACAATGAGCAGTTCTTC
>TRBJ2-7|TRBV6-5|.|.|16
CASSYSTLGVAEEQYF
TGTGCCAGCAGTTACTCAACCCTCGGGGTAGCGGAGGAGCAGTACTTC
>TRBJ1-2|TRBV5-1|.|TRBD1|15
CASSTDRGQRYGYTF
TGCGCCAGCAGCACAGACAGGGGGCAGAGGTATGGCTACACCTTC
>TRBJ2-4|TRBV23-1|.|TRBD1|19
CASSPSRNKRQGAKNIQYF
TGCGCCAGCAGTCCGAGTCGTAATAAAAGACAGGGGGCCAAAAACATTCAGTACTTC
>TRBJ1-1|TRBV9|.|.|13
CASSVSGTTEAFF
TGTGCCAGCAGCGTATCAGGGACAACTGAAGCTTTCTTT
>TRBJ2-7|TRBV6-1|.|.|13
CASSEARIYEQYF
TGTGCCAGCAGTGAAGCGAGGATCTACGAGCAGTACTTC
>TRBJ1-5|TRBV5-8|once|.|15
CASSFDGDSNQPQHF
TGTGCCAGCAGCTTCGACGGGGATAGCAATCAGCCCCAGCATTTT
>TRBJ1-1|TRBV27|.|.|14
CASSLNARSIVTFF
TGTGCCAGCAGTTTAAACGCTCGGTCGATAGTTACTTTCTTT
>TRBJ2-1|TRBV27|.|.|11
CASSAGNEQFF
TGTGCCAGCAGCGCGGGGAATGAGCAGTTCTTC
>TRBJ2-5|TRBV6-5|.|.|16
CASSYSITGRGETQYF
TGTGCCAGCAGTTACTCGATCACAGGGCGAGGGGAGACCCAGTACTTC
>TRBJ2-7|TRBV3-1/TRBV3-2|once|TRBD1|14
CASGLVTGTSEQYF
TGTGCCAGCGGACTCGTGACAGGGACAAGCGAGCAGTACTTC
>TRBJ1-4|TRBV21-1|.|.|16
CASSKVCPGANEKLFF
TGTGCCAGCAGCAAAGTTTGCCCGGGGGCTAATGAAAAACTGTTTTTT
>TRBJ1-1|TRBV20-1|.|.|11
CSASSVTEAFF
TGCAGTGCTAGTTCAGTCACTGAAGCTTTCTTT
>TRBJ1-1|TRBV5-6|few|.|14
CASSLVSTNTEAFF
TGTGCCAGCAGCTTGGTCAGTACGAACACTGAAGCTTTCTTT
>TRBJ1-5|TRBV29-1|.|.|14
CSVSRDSRNQPQHF
TGCAGCGTTAGCCGGGACTCCCGAAATCAGCCCCAGCATTTT
>TRBJ1-1|TRBV7-3|.|.|13
CASSLTYGTEAFF
TGTGCCAGCAGCTTAACCTACGGGACTGAAGCTTTCTTT
>TRBJ1-1|TRBV12-3/TRBV12-4|once|.|12
CASSWGGQEAFF
TGTGCCAGCAGTTGGGGTGGACAGGAAGCTTTCTTT
>TRBJ1-1|TRBV5-1|.|.|15
CASSWGQGLVTEAFF
TGCGCCAGCAGCTGGGGGCAGGGATTAGTCACTGAAGCTTTCTTT
>TRBJ2-4|TRBV29-1|.|.|18
CSALRVGAEFLAKNIQYF
TGCAGCGCCCTACGGGTAGGGGCAGAGTTTTTAGCCAAAAACATTCAGTACTTC
>TRBJ2-7|TRBV19|once|.|13
CASSIATAYEQYF
TGTGCCAGTAGTATTGCGACAGCCTACGAGCAGTACTTC
>TRBJ2-7|TRBV10-3|.|TRBD1|13
CAISSDRANEQYF
TGTGCCATCAGTAGTGACAGGGCAAACGAGCAGTACTTC
>TRBJ1-1|TRBV29-1|once|.|12
CSVRPTNTEAFF
TGCAGCGTGCGGCCCACAAACACTGAAGCTTTCTTT
>TRBJ2-1|TRBV5-1|.|.|12
CASSLAVSEQFF
TGCGCCAGCAGCTTAGCCGTTAGTGAGCAGTTCTTC
>TRBJ2-7|TRBV19|.|TRBD1|14
CASSTRTGTYEQYF
TGTGCCAGTAGTACCCGGACAGGGACCTACGAGCAGTACTTC